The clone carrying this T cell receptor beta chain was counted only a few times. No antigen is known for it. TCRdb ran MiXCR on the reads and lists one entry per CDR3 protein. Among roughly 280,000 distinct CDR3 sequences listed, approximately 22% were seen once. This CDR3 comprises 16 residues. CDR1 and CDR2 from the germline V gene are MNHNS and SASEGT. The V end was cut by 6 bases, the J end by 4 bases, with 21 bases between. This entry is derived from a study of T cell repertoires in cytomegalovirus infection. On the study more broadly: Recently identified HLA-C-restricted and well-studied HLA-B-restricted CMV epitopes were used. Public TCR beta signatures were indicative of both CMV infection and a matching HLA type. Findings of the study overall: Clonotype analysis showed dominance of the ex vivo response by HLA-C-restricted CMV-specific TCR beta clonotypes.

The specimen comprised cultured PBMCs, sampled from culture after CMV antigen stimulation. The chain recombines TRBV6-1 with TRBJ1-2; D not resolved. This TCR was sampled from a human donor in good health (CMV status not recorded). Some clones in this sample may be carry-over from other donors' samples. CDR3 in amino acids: CASSYISRRRAYGYTF. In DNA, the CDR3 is TGTGCCAGCAGCTACATCTCCCGGCGGAGAGCCTATGGCTACACCTTC.